A selection of T cell receptor beta chains follows, all from one sample in a study of OX40 agonist ivuxolimab in advanced cancers. Here immunoSEQ multiplex PCR was the method, and the copy in TCRdb shows in-frame clones only, minus some. Among roughly 81,000 clones listed, around 85% were seen once. The starting material was CD4+ or CD8+ T cells sorted from blood, obtained in a trial of the OX40 agonist ivuxolimab. These receptors all stem from an adult with an advanced solid tumor such as melanoma, head and neck, liver or kidney cancer. The CDR3 runs from the conserved cysteine through the conserved F or W. D genes are given only for firm matches. Expanded clones are given a class, and other clones once, few, many or no size at all.

D gene: TRBD1; V gene: TRBV4-2; J gene: TRBJ2-1; clone size: -; CDR3 protein: CASSQDWTGGPFF; CDR3 DNA: TGTGCCAGCAGCCAGGATTGGACAGGTGGTCCTTTCTTC
D gene: -; V gene: TRBV19; J gene: TRBJ1-3; clone size: -; CDR3 protein: CASMRTSGNTIYF; CDR3 DNA: TGTGCCAGTATGAGGACCTCTGGAAACACCATATATTTT
D gene: -; V gene: TRBV7-9; J gene: TRBJ1-1; clone size: -; CDR3 protein: CASSPPTGGRTEAFF; CDR3 DNA: TGTGCCAGCAGCCCCCCGACGGGGGGGCGCACTGAAGCTTTCTTT
D gene: -; V gene: TRBV10-3; J gene: TRBJ2-7; clone size: -; CDR3 protein: CAIRNQEYEQYF; CDR3 DNA: TGTGCCATCAGAAATCAGGAATACGAGCAGTACTTC
D gene: -; V gene: TRBV5-1; J gene: TRBJ1-3; clone size: -; CDR3 protein: CASRAGGHTIYF; CDR3 DNA: TGCGCCAGCAGGGCCGGGGGACACACCATATATTTT
D gene: -; V gene: TRBV6-5; J gene: TRBJ2-5; clone size: -; CDR3 protein: CASRPRHLGETQYF; CDR3 DNA: TGTGCCAGCAGACCTCGTCACCTCGGGGAGACCCAGTACTTC
D gene: -; V gene: TRBV4-1; J gene: TRBJ1-5; clone size: few; CDR3 protein: CASIGGQPQHF; CDR3 DNA: TGCGCCAGCATTGGCGGTCAGCCCCAGCATTTT
D gene: -; V gene: TRBV15; J gene: TRBJ2-7; clone size: -; CDR3 protein: CATSRDGGTPSPEQYF; CDR3 DNA: TGTGCCACCAGCAGAGATGGTGGGACCCCGTCCCCCGAGCAGTACTTC
D gene: -; V gene: TRBV6-5; J gene: TRBJ2-4; clone size: -; CDR3 protein: CASSYSPGGAKNIQYF; CDR3 DNA: TGTGCCAGCAGTTATTCCCCAGGGGGGGCCAAAAACATTCAGTACTTC
D gene: -; V gene: TRBV7-9; J gene: TRBJ2-5; clone size: -; CDR3 protein: CASSVRVVQETQYF; CDR3 DNA: TGTGCCAGCAGCGTCAGGGTAGTCCAAGAGACCCAGTACTTC
D gene: -; V gene: TRBV5-5; J gene: TRBJ2-7; clone size: -; CDR3 protein: CASSYWTVDYEQYF; CDR3 DNA: TGTGCCAGCAGCTACTGGACAGTAGACTACGAGCAGTACTTC
D gene: TRBD1; V gene: TRBV5-6; J gene: TRBJ1-2; clone size: -; CDR3 protein: CASSMGQDYGYTF; CDR3 DNA: TGTGCCAGCAGCATGGGACAGGACTATGGCTACACCTTC
D gene: -; V gene: TRBV19; J gene: TRBJ1-1; clone size: -; CDR3 protein: CASSIRGGTEAFF; CDR3 DNA: TGTGCCAGTAGTATTAGGGGAGGCACTGAAGCTTTCTTT
D gene: TRBD1; V gene: TRBV6-6; J gene: TRBJ2-7; clone size: once; CDR3 protein: CASRPMTGAYEQYF; CDR3 DNA: TGTGCCAGCAGACCCATGACAGGGGCCTACGAGCAGTACTTC
D gene: TRBD2; V gene: TRBV7-2; J gene: TRBJ2-7; clone size: -; CDR3 protein: CASSATSGGAYEQYF; CDR3 DNA: TGTGCCAGCAGCGCTACTAGCGGGGGGGCATACGAGCAGTACTTC
D gene: -; V gene: TRBV19; J gene: TRBJ1-6; clone size: -; CDR3 protein: CASTIDPRGNSPLHF; CDR3 DNA: TGTGCCAGTACCATCGACCCGAGGGGCAATTCACCCCTCCACTTT
D gene: -; V gene: TRBV6-6; J gene: TRBJ1-4; clone size: -; CDR3 protein: CASSSRTVEKLFF; CDR3 DNA: TGTGCCAGCAGTTCAAGGACAGTTGAAAAACTGTTTTTT
D gene: TRBD2; V gene: TRBV27; J gene: TRBJ2-2; clone size: -; CDR3 protein: CASSSRLAGNTGELFF; CDR3 DNA: TGTGCCAGCAGTTCCCGTCTAGCGGGGAACACCGGGGAGCTGTTTTTT
D gene: TRBD1; V gene: TRBV9; J gene: TRBJ1-6; clone size: -; CDR3 protein: CASSVGQGASPLHF; CDR3 DNA: TGTGCCAGCAGCGTAGGACAGGGGGCCTCACCCCTCCACTTT
D gene: TRBD2; V gene: TRBV28; J gene: TRBJ2-1; clone size: -; CDR3 protein: CASSSQRGNEQFF; CDR3 DNA: TGTGCCAGCAGTTCTCAGCGGGGAAATGAGCAGTTCTTC
D gene: TRBD2; V gene: TRBV29-1; J gene: TRBJ2-2; clone size: -; CDR3 protein: CSVDGTSGRSTGELFF; CDR3 DNA: TGCAGCGTTGACGGGACTAGCGGGAGGAGCACCGGGGAGCTGTTTTTT
D gene: -; V gene: TRBV5-1; J gene: TRBJ1-2; clone size: few; CDR3 protein: CASSLDGGSDRLDGYTF; CDR3 DNA: TGCGCCAGCAGCTTAGATGGAGGGAGCGACAGGTTAGATGGCTACACCTTC
D gene: TRBD2; V gene: TRBV2; J gene: TRBJ2-1; clone size: once; CDR3 protein: CASSDKGLADNEQFF; CDR3 DNA: TGTGCCAGCAGTGATAAGGGACTAGCGGACAATGAGCAGTTCTTC
D gene: TRBD1; V gene: TRBV19; J gene: TRBJ2-7; clone size: -; CDR3 protein: CASSPWTGEGEQYF; CDR3 DNA: TGTGCCAGTAGTCCGTGGACAGGGGAGGGCGAGCAGTACTTC
D gene: -; V gene: TRBV5-6; J gene: TRBJ2-7; clone size: once; CDR3 protein: CASSGGASVYF; CDR3 DNA: TGTGCCAGCAGCGGCGGGGCCTCGGTGTACTTC
D gene: -; V gene: TRBV7-8; J gene: TRBJ2-1; clone size: -; CDR3 protein: CASSFGGHSSYNEQFF; CDR3 DNA: TGTGCCAGCAGCTTTGGGGGGCACAGCTCCTACAATGAGCAGTTCTTC
D gene: TRBD2; V gene: TRBV5-1; J gene: TRBJ2-3; clone size: -; CDR3 protein: CASSAGLAGDTQYF; CDR3 DNA: TGCGCCAGCAGCGCCGGACTAGCGGGAGATACGCAGTATTTT
D gene: -; V gene: TRBV5-4; J gene: TRBJ2-1; clone size: -; CDR3 protein: CASSFLRGLVNEQFF; CDR3 DNA: TGTGCCAGCAGCTTTCTAAGGGGACTGGTCAATGAGCAGTTCTTC
D gene: -; V gene: TRBV5-8; J gene: TRBJ2-4; clone size: -; CDR3 protein: CASSLAAGNIQYF; CDR3 DNA: TGTGCCAGCAGCTTGGCCGCAGGGAACATTCAGTACTTC
D gene: -; V gene: TRBV5-5; J gene: TRBJ1-4; clone size: -; CDR3 protein: CASSQGNLGEKLFF; CDR3 DNA: TGTGCCAGCAGCCAAGGCAACCTTGGTGAAAAACTGTTTTTT
D gene: -; V gene: TRBV9; J gene: TRBJ1-3; clone size: -; CDR3 protein: CASSVRDSGNTIYF; CDR3 DNA: TGTGCCAGCAGCGTAAGGGACTCTGGAAACACCATATATTTT
D gene: -; V gene: TRBV18; J gene: TRBJ1-4; clone size: -; CDR3 protein: CASSPQQTTNEKLFF; CDR3 DNA: TGTGCCAGCTCACCACAACAAACAACTAATGAAAAACTGTTTTTT
D gene: -; V gene: TRBV5-1; J gene: TRBJ1-2; clone size: -; CDR3 protein: CASSLDQAIPVVGYTF; CDR3 DNA: TGCGCCAGCAGCTTGGACCAGGCAATCCCGGTTGTTGGCTACACCTTC
D gene: TRBD2; V gene: TRBV10-1; J gene: TRBJ2-4; clone size: -; CDR3 protein: CASSAGGLKNIQYF; CDR3 DNA: TGCGCCAGCAGTGCGGGGGGACTGAAAAACATTCAGTACTTC
D gene: -; V gene: TRBV2; J gene: TRBJ2-7; clone size: once; CDR3 protein: CASSEEGPSSYEQYF; CDR3 DNA: TGTGCCAGCAGTGAGGAGGGCCCAAGCTCCTACGAGCAGTACTTC
D gene: -; V gene: TRBV6-1; J gene: TRBJ2-3; clone size: -; CDR3 protein: CASSERGLAGTDTQYF; CDR3 DNA: TGTGCCAGCAGTGAAAGAGGCTTAGCGGGCACAGATACGCAGTATTTT
D gene: -; V gene: TRBV4-3; J gene: TRBJ1-1; clone size: -; CDR3 protein: CASSQDLGNTEAFF; CDR3 DNA: TGCGCCAGCAGCCAAGATCTAGGGAACACTGAAGCTTTCTTT
D gene: -; V gene: TRBV27; J gene: TRBJ2-7; clone size: few; CDR3 protein: CASGKGLPKEQYF; CDR3 DNA: TGTGCCAGTGGGAAGGGCCTTCCGAAAGAGCAGTACTTC
D gene: TRBD1; V gene: TRBV6-1; J gene: TRBJ1-1; clone size: -; CDR3 protein: CASSEPGQGIGEAFF; CDR3 DNA: TGTGCCAGCAGTGAACCGGGACAGGGCATTGGTGAAGCTTTCTTT
D gene: TRBD1; V gene: TRBV6-5; J gene: TRBJ1-3; clone size: -; CDR3 protein: CASSTGGGNTIYF; CDR3 DNA: TGTGCCAGCTCGACAGGGGGTGGAAACACCATATATTTT
D gene: -; V gene: TRBV25-1; J gene: TRBJ2-1; clone size: -; CDR3 protein: CASSDRQFDEQFF; CDR3 DNA: TGTGCCAGCAGTGACCGACAGTTCGATGAGCAGTTCTTC
D gene: -; V gene: TRBV27; J gene: TRBJ2-5; clone size: -; CDR3 protein: CASQRKAYQETQYF; CDR3 DNA: TGTGCCAGTCAGAGGAAGGCATACCAAGAGACCCAGTACTTC
D gene: -; V gene: TRBV2; J gene: TRBJ2-1; clone size: -; CDR3 protein: CASREARGGGGNEQFF; CDR3 DNA: TGTGCCAGCAGGGAGGCGAGGGGGGGCGGAGGGAATGAGCAGTTCTTC
D gene: -; V gene: TRBV6-6; J gene: TRBJ1-2; clone size: -; CDR3 protein: CASSYGTHYGYTF; CDR3 DNA: TGTGCCAGCAGTTACGGGACTCACTATGGCTACACCTTC